Following are 21 T cell receptor beta chains from one sample sequenced in a study of T cells in localized non-small cell lung cancer. Some clones are missing from TCRdb's copy, which holds only in-frame ones; the method was immunoSEQ multiplex PCR. The sample lists around 25,000 clones; 92% were seen once. This specimen consisted of peripheral blood, obtained before any cancer treatment. Receptor source: a man aged 35 to 69 with stage III squamous cell lung carcinoma.

This chain connects TRBV7-9 to TRBJ1-4; possible D gene TRBD1, 5 bases. Germline CDR1 SEHNR, CDR2 FQNEAQ (reference sequence). The V gene lost 7 bases and the J gene lost 3 bases, with 15 bases spanning the gap. The CDR3 runs to 15 residues. The CDR3 sequence is CASTLRKGPNEKLFF. Here the CDR3 DNA reads TGTGCCAGCACCCTTAGGAAGGGGCCTAATGAAAAACTGTTTTTT.

The chain uses TRBV5-4 and TRBJ1-6, with a weak D call TRBD1 (6 bases). This CDR3 is built from 19 residues. Germline lookup yields CDR1 SGHNT and CDR2 YYREEE (reference sequence). V lost 4 bases and J 1 base, leaving 21 bases between the germline ends. The CDR3 spells CASSPRTTGGGSYNSPLHF. CDR3 coding DNA: TGTGCCAGCAGCCCCCGGACAACCGGGGGCGGATCCTATAATTCACCCCTCCACTTT. Full variable domain (outside the CDR3, taken from reference TRBV5-4 and TRBJ1-6): ETGVTQSPTHLIKTRGQQVTLRCSSQSGHNTVSWYQQALGQGPQFIFQYYREEENGRGNFPPRFSGLQFPNYSSELNVNALELDDSALYLCASSPRTTGGGSYNSPLHFGNGTRLTVT.

The V and J genes are TRBV5-1 and TRBJ2-3; TRBD1 matches 7 bases. The CDR3 totals 15 residues. Germline lookup yields CDR1 SGHRS and CDR2 YFSETQ. With 7 bases clipped from V and 2 bases from J, the junction kept 10 bases outside the gene matches. CDR3 sequence (DNA): TGCGCCAGCGCCGTCCCACAGGGGAACACAGATACGCAGTATTTT. It specifies CASAVPQGNTDTQYF.

The chain is built from TRBV7-9 and TRBJ2-2, with 9 bases lining up with TRBD2. The V and J ends lost 5 bases and 1 base, in that order; junction bases with no gene match: 14. The CDR3 is made up of 19 amino acids. Germline CDR1 is SEHNR and CDR2 is FQNEAQ (reference sequence). Here the CDR3 reads CASSHAGGSGSLNTGELFF. The DNA for the CDR3 is TGTGCCAGCAGCCACGCCGGGGGTAGCGGGAGCCTGAACACCGGGGAGCTGTTTTTT.

The chain carries TRBV2 and TRBJ1-4; 10 bases agree with TRBD1. In germline, CDR1 is SNHLY, CDR2 FYNNEI. V gave up 6 bases and J gave up 4 bases; unmatched junction bases: 5. The CDR3 consists of 15 residues. For the CDR3, the DNA is TGTGCCAGCAGGGGACAGGGGCTGGTTAATGAAAAACTGTTTTTT. Protein sequence: CASRGQGLVNEKLFF.

The V call is TRBV5-6, the J call TRBJ2-3; D unresolved. Germline V CDR1 and CDR2: SGHDT, YYEEEE. The V and J ends lost 4 bases and 5 bases respectively, with 14 bases between them. This CDR3 is built from 14 residues. CDR3 sequence reads: CASSRATPGDTQYF. CDR3 nucleotides: TGTGCCAGCAGCCGGGCTACGCCTGGAGATACGCAGTATTTT.

V is TRBV9 and J is TRBJ2-1; no reliable D call. This CDR3 has 13 residues. The germline CDR1 and CDR2 sequences are SGDLS and YYNGEE. The V end was cut by 0 bases, the J end by 5 bases, with 6 bases between. The CDR3 bases are TGTGCCAGCAGCGTAGGAGTCGACAATGAGCAGTTCTTC. Translating gives CASSVGVDNEQFF.

V usage is TRBV6-5 and J usage is TRBJ2-3; TRBD1 matches at 7 bases. After removal of 6 bases from V and 5 bases from J, the junction contained 2 bases not matched to a gene. CDR3 size: 12 residues. Germline V lookup: CDR1 MNHEY, CDR2 SVGAGI. The CDR3 DNA reads TGTGCCAGCAGCCGACAGGGAGATACGCAGTATTTT. Its translation is CASSRQGDTQYF.

This sequence joins TRBV11-1 and TRBJ2-5; tentatively, D is TRBD2 (6 bases). With 0 bases removed from V and 5 bases from J, the gap between germline ends came to 10 bases. Per germline, CDR1 SGHAT and CDR2 FQDESV (reference sequence). The CDR3 is made up of 14 amino acids. CDR3 residues: CASSLAQAGETQYF. The CDR3 nucleotides are TGTGCCAGCAGCTTAGCGCAGGCGGGGGAGACCCAGTACTTC. Drawing the rest from reference TRBV11-1 and TRBJ2-5, the complete variable domain is EAEVAQSPRYKITEKSQAVAFWCDPISGHATLYWYRQILGQGPELLVQFQDESVVDDSQLPKDRFSAERLKGVDSTLKIQPAELGDSAMYLCASSLAQAGETQYFGPGTRLLVL.

V usage is TRBV2 and J usage is TRBJ1-2; 8 nucleotides agree with TRBD1. The length of the CDR3 is 14 residues. The V and J ends lost 6 bases and 4 bases, in that order; junction bases with no gene match: 7. The germline V gene has CDR1 SNHLY and CDR2 FYNNEI. Here the CDR3 reads CASSQGAVGYGYTF. The DNA of the CDR3 is TGTGCCAGCAGCCAGGGGGCGGTGGGCTATGGCTACACCTTC.

The chain combines TRBV5-1 with TRBJ2-5; no reliable D call. Germline CDR1 reads SGHRS; CDR2 reads YFSETQ. V was shortened by 0 bases and J by 5 bases, with 11 bases between the two germline ends. This CDR3 spans 14 amino acids. CDR3 amino acids: CASSLAGVEETQYF. CDR3 DNA: TGCGCCAGCAGCTTGGCCGGTGTCGAGGAGACCCAGTACTTC. Full variable domain (remainder filled in from reference TRBV5-1 and TRBJ2-5): KAGVTQTPRYLIKTRGQQVTLSCSPISGHRSVSWYQQTPGQGLQFLFEYFSETQRNKGNFPGRFSGRQFSNSRSEMNVSTLELGDSALYLCASSLAGVEETQYFGPGTRLLVL.

This chain uses TRBV4-3 with TRBJ2-3, with a tentative D call TRBD2 (5 bases). The germline gives CDR1 LGHNA, CDR2 YSLEER. V was shortened by 1 base and J by 6 bases, with 11 bases between the two germline ends. CDR3 length: 14 amino acids. CDR3 loop: CASSQGRTPDTQYF. CDR3 nucleotide sequence: TGCGCCAGCAGCCAAGGCCGGACTCCGGATACGCAGTATTTT.

The genes are TRBV6-1 and TRBJ1-6; 9 bases agree with TRBD1. This CDR3 is 15 amino acids long. Trimming took 0 bases from V and 9 from J; bases not matched to a gene: 3. The V gene's germline CDR1 is MNHNS and CDR2 SASEGT. CDR3 sequence: CASSEAKTGGSPLHF. CDR3 coding DNA: TGTGCCAGCAGTGAAGCGAAGACAGGGGGTTCACCCCTCCACTTT.

V and J are TRBV10-3 and TRBJ2-5; D might be TRBD2 (7 bases). V dropped 10 bases and J dropped 1 base, with 13 bases sitting between them. This CDR3 has 13 residues. The germline gives CDR1 ENHRY, CDR2 SYGVKD. CDR3 loop: CATKGGGQETQYF. The CDR3 bases are TGTGCCACCAAAGGGGGGGGCCAAGAGACCCAGTACTTC.

The chain is built from TRBV4-1 and TRBJ1-5, with a weak D call TRBD1 (6 bases). The CDR3 has 16 amino acids. V gave up 0 bases and J gave up 3 bases, with 12 bases separating them. Germline-derived CDR1 and CDR2 are MGHRA and YSYEKL. As DNA, the CDR3 is TGCGCCAGCAGCCAAGAAGGGAGGGGGAACAATCAGCCCCAGCATTTT. Translating it yields CASSQEGRGNNQPQHF.

J is TRBJ1-2 and V is TRBV6-6; possibly TRBD1 for D (6 bases). The CDR3 totals 13 residues. Deletions cut 7 bases from V and 4 bases from J, with 13 bases between. CDR1 and CDR2 from the germline V gene are MNHNY and SVGAGI (reference sequence). In DNA, the CDR3 is TGTGCCAGCATCGTGGGGGCCGCCTATGGCTACACCTTC. Translating gives CASIVGAAYGYTF.

The genes are TRBV4-3 and TRBJ1-3; D call uncertain. With 0 bases removed from V and 4 bases from J, the gap between germline ends came to 19 bases. The CDR3 has 18 amino acids. Germline values: CDR1 LGHNA, CDR2 YSLEER. The chain's CDR3 is CASSQDWRATGAGNTIYF. The CDR3 DNA sequence: TGCGCCAGCAGCCAAGATTGGAGAGCCACCGGAGCCGGAAACACCATATATTTT.

The rearrangement links TRBV5-4 to TRBJ1-1; D may be TRBD1 (5 bases). The CDR3 length is 16 residues. Germline V CDR1 and CDR2: SGHNT, YYREEE (reference sequence). Trimming stripped 3 bases from V and 5 bases from J, with 20 bases between. The CDR3 DNA sequence: TGTGCCAGCAGCTCAAACAGGTACGCGGGGCAGACTGAAGCTTTCTTT. Translating gives CASSSNRYAGQTEAFF.

CDR3 nucleotide sequence: TGTGCCAGCAGCGTAGGTGGGGGCCAAGATACGCAGTATTTT. The encoded protein is CASSVGGGQDTQYF. The rearrangement uses TRBV9 and TRBJ2-3, with D perhaps matching TRBD1 (6 bases). Germline loops: CDR1 SGDLS, CDR2 YYNGEE. The CDR3 length is 14 residues. V dropped 0 bases and J dropped 5 bases, with 10 bases sitting between them.

The chain recombines TRBV9 with TRBJ2-3; TRBD2 is a possible D gene (6 bases). This CDR3 is 16 amino acids long. V lost 4 bases, J lost 4 bases, and 19 bases lay in between. Germline V gene sequence: CDR1 SGDLS, CDR2 YYNGEE. This CDR3 reads CASSPGVAEGSDTQYF. CDR3 in DNA: TGTGCCAGCAGCCCTGGGGTAGCGGAGGGGTCAGATACGCAGTATTTT.

The chain uses TRBV7-2 and TRBJ1-5; D is unclear. Per germline, CDR1 SGHTA and CDR2 FQGNSA. CDR3 length: 13 amino acids. V was cut by 1 base and J by 4 bases, with 5 bases left in between. The CDR3: CASSLGVNQPQHF. For the CDR3, the DNA is TGTGCCAGCAGCTTAGGGGTGAATCAGCCCCAGCATTTT. The entire variable domain, with the rest obtained from reference TRBV7-2 and TRBJ1-5, is as follows: GAGVSQSPSNKVTEKGKDVELRCDPISGHTALYWYRQSLGQGLEFLIYFQGNSAPDKSGLPSDRFSAERTGGSVSTLTIQRTQQEDSAVYLCASSLGVNQPQHFGDGTRLSIL.